The rows below give T cell receptor beta chains drawn from one sample of a study of tumor and adjacent non-tumor tissue in lung cancer. Each CDR3 protein is one row after TCRdb ran MiXCR on the multiplex PCR reads. The sample includes 95,000 to 150,000 distinct CDR3 sequences, about 66% of them seen just once. The sample taken for sequencing was lung tumor tissue. The receptors come from a man younger than 45 with non-small cell lung cancer. The CDR3 runs from the conserved cysteine through the conserved F or W. D genes are given only for firm matches. A row's size may be missing; if present it is once, few, many or a size class.

14	NA	TRBV20-1	TRBJ2-7	TRBD2	CSVTRASGSYEQYF	TGCAGTGTTACCCGGGCTAGCGGTTCCTACGAGCAGTACTTC
11	NA	TRBV28	TRBJ2-7	NA	CVNSSGYEQYF	TGTGTCAACAGTTCCGGATACGAGCAGTACTTC
14	many	TRBV20-1	TRBJ2-5	TRBD2	CSARGLARRETQYF	TGCAGTGCTAGAGGACTAGCGCGAAGAGAGACCCAGTACTTC
14	NA	TRBV20-1	TRBJ2-1	TRBD2	CSADRGGANNELFF	TGCAGTGCGGACCGGGGGGGGGCAAACAATGAGCTGTTCTTC
14	NA	TRBV6-4	TRBJ2-3	NA	CTSSDSWSTDTQYF	TGTACCAGCAGTGACTCGTGGAGCACAGATACGCAGTATTTT
16	many	TRBV20-1	TRBJ2-1	TRBD2	CSARPSREGSYNEQFF	TGCAGTGCCCGGCCTTCCAGGGAGGGCTCCTACAATGAGCAGTTCTTC
14	NA	TRBV7-3	TRBJ1-6	TRBD1	CASSRTGPQDTLHF	TGTGCCAGCAGCAGGACAGGCCCCCAGGACACCCTCCACTTT
17	NA	TRBV7-8	TRBJ2-1	TRBD2	CANSFWSSGSSYNEQFF	TGTGCCAACAGCTTCTGGAGTAGCGGGAGCTCCTACAATGAGCAGTTCTTC
11	NA	TRBV20-1	TRBJ2-1	NA	CSANTYGSQLF	TGCAGTGCTAATACCTATGGCTCACAGCTCTTC
13	few	TRBV29-1	TRBJ1-1	NA	CNAKPGHQTEAFF	TGCAACGCAAAGCCGGGACATCAAACTGAAGCTTTCTTT
15	many	TRBV6-5	TRBJ2-1	NA	CASSYDSNSYNEQFF	TGTGCCAGCAGTTATGACTCCAATTCCTACAATGAGCAGTTCTTC
15	NA	TRBV20-1	TRBJ2-3	TRBD2	CSARAAGGLIDTRYF	TGCAGTGCTAGGGCGGCGGGAGGGCTGATAGATACGCGGTATTTT
13	many	TRBV5-6	TRBJ2-5	NA	CASSRSGQETQYF	TGTGCCAGCAGCCGAAGTGGACAAGAGACCCAGTACTTC
17	NA	TRBV11-2	TRBJ2-3	TRBD2	CASSIRSAGVLGDTLYF	TGTGCCAGCAGCATCCGTTCAGCGGGAGTATTGGGAGATACGCTGTATTTT
15	few	TRBV29-1	TRBJ2-7	NA	CSIGSDRLTSYEQYF	TGCAGCATTGGGTCGGACAGATTGACCTCCTACGAGCAGTACTTC
14	NA	TRBV20-1	TRBJ2-7	NA	CSVRLVGGPHEQYF	TGCAGTGTTAGGCTGGTCGGGGGGCCGCACGAGCAGTACTTC
17	NA	TRBV20-1	TRBJ2-3	NA	CSASSQREYRTNQPQYF	TGCAGTGCTAGCTCTCAGAGGGAGTACAGGACGAATCAGCCCCAGTATTTT
16	NA	TRBV6-5	TRBJ2-7	NA	CASSYSSRSKPYEQYF	TGTGCCAGCAGTTACTCTTCCCGCTCTAAGCCTTACGAGCAGTATTTC
13	NA	TRBV6-2/TRBV6-3	TRBJ2-7	TRBD1	CASKGTEHYEQYF	TGTGCCAGCAAGGGGACAGAACACTACGAGCAGTACTTC
15	few	TRBV6-5	TRBJ1-1	TRBD1	CASSGTDRMGTEAFF	TGTGCCAGCAGTGGGACAGATCGTATGGGCACTGAAGCTTTCTTT
15	NA	TRBV20-1	TRBJ1-2	TRBD1	CSARDRRRSPYGYTF	TGCAGTGCCCGGGACAGGAGGCGCAGTCCGTATGGCTACACGTTC
14	NA	TRBV5-1	TRBJ1-1	NA	CVSSLDSLSTEAFF	TGCGTCAGCAGCTTGGACAGCCTTAGCACTGAAGCTTTCTTT
13	NA	TRBV20-1	TRBJ1-1	NA	CSASDGWSTEAFF	TGCAGTGCTAGTGACGGGTGGAGCACTGAGGCTTTCTTT
13	NA	TRBV29-1	TRBJ1-1	NA	CSVVIGGETEAFF	TGCAGCGTTGTGATAGGAGGGGAAACTGAAGCTTTCTTT
16	few	TRBV10-2	TRBJ2-1	TRBD2	CASSESGGGFYNEQFF	TGCGCCAGCAGTGAGTCCGGCGGGGGTTTCTACAATGAGCAGTTCTTC
14	many	TRBV6-2/TRBV6-3	TRBJ2-1	TRBD2	CASTLGGTYNEQFF	TGTGCCAGCACCTTGGGGGGGACTTACAATGAGCAGTTCTTC
14	few	TRBV20-1	TRBJ2-1	NA	CSATLAFSYNEQFF	TGCAGTGCTACCCTAGCGTTTTCCTACAATGAGCAGTTCTTC
12	NA	TRBV12-3/TRBV12-4	TRBJ1-1	NA	CASSLGTTEAFF	TGTGCCAGCAGCCTCGGGACCACTGAAGCCTTCTTT
15	NA	TRBV5-4	TRBJ2-1	NA	CASSFSGRRYNGQFF	TGTGCCAGCAGTTTTAGTGGGAGAAGATACAATGGGCAGTTCTTC
13	NA	TRBV7-3	TRBJ2-5	NA	CASSPGTQETQYF	TGTGCCAGCAGCCCAGGGACCCAAGAGACCCAGTACTTC
14	NA	TRBV12-3/TRBV12-4	TRBJ2-7	NA	CASGFQGPPYEQYF	TGTGCCAGCGGTTTTCAGGGGCCACCCTACGAACAGTACTTC
15	many	TRBV5-4	TRBJ2-1	TRBD2	CASSLGGSRINEQFF	TGTGCCAGCAGCTTGGGCGGGAGCCGGATCAATGAGCAGTTCTTC
18	NA	TRBV11-3	TRBJ2-1	NA	CASSLNTVSRREGNEQFF	TGTGCCAGCAGCTTAAATACGGTTTCTAGAAGAGAAGGCAATGAGCAATTCTTC
14	NA	TRBV11-2	TRBJ2-7	NA	CASGPGTAAYEQYF	TGCGCCAGCGGGCCGGGGACGGCGGCCTACGAGCAGTACTTC
16	NA	TRBV11-1	TRBJ2-3	TRBD2	CASSLLTSGSTDTHYF	TGTGCCAGCAGCCTCCTGACTAGCGGAAGCACAGATACGCATTATTTT
15	NA	TRBV11-2	TRBJ2-2	NA	CASSHGRNNTGELFF	TGTGCCAGCAGCCACGGCCGGAATAACACCGGGGAACTGTTTTTT
12	many	TRBV14	TRBJ2-5	NA	CASSFRPETQYF	TGTGCCAGCAGCTTTCGCCCCGAGACCCAGTACTTC
16	NA	TRBV5-4	TRBJ2-7	NA	CASSLGGTRGTVGRYF	TGTGCCAGCAGCCTAGGGGGGACTCGCGGGACGGTTGGGCGGTACTTC
12	many	TRBV12-3/TRBV12-4	TRBJ1-1	NA	CASSPGHNEAFF	TGTGCCAGCAGTCCCGGACACAATGAAGCTTTCTTT
15	few	TRBV5-4	TRBJ2-7	NA	CASSLGARGSYEQYF	TGTGCCAGCAGCTTGGGAGCTAGGGGTTCCTACGAGCAGTACTTC
13	NA	TRBV11-3	TRBJ1-1	NA	CASSLIGGTEAIF	TGTGCCAGCAGCTTGATCGGGGGAACTGAGGCTATCTTT
12	NA	TRBV10-3	TRBJ2-5	NA	CALAGPQETQYF	TGTGCCTTGGCGGGCCCCCAAGAGACCCAGTACTTC
15	many	TRBV11-2	TRBJ2-7	TRBD1	CASSPIRDRGHEQYF	TGTGCCAGCAGCCCCATACGGGACAGGGGGCACGAGCAGTACTTC
12	NA	TRBV11-2	TRBJ2-1	NA	CASSWVRGEQFF	TGTGCCAGCAGCTGGGTCAGGGGCGAACAGTTCTTC
15	NA	TRBV12-3/TRBV12-4	TRBJ2-1	TRBD2	CASSNSGGARSEQFF	TGTGCCAGCAGTAATAGCGGGGGGGCCCGGAGTGAGCAGTTCTTC
13	medium-sized	TRBV11-2	TRBJ1-2	NA	CASSLEGLNGYTF	TGTGCCAGCAGCTTAGAGGGGTTGAATGGCTACACCTTC
15	NA	TRBV11-3	TRBJ2-1	TRBD1	CARSLGMGQNNEQFF	TGTGCCAGGAGCCTGGGAATGGGACAGAACAATGAGCAGTTCTTC
13	few	TRBV29-1	TRBJ2-3	NA	CSVRLQDTDMQYF	TGCAGCGTTCGACTCCAGGACACAGATATGCAGTATTTT
15	NA	TRBV5-1	TRBJ2-2	NA	CASSLQAANTGELFF	TGCGCCAGCAGCCTACAGGCTGCGAACACCGGGGAGCTGTTTTTT
14	NA	TRBV5-1	TRBJ1-1	NA	CASSLWDGGTEAFF	TGCGCCAGCAGCTTGTGGGATGGGGGGACTGAAGCTTTCTTT
13	many	TRBV5-5	TRBJ2-7	NA	CASSWATLYEQYF	TGTGCCAGCAGTTGGGCCACCCTCTACGAGCAGTACTTC
15	once	TRBV11-3	TRBJ2-1	TRBD2	CASSTILAGVGEQFF	TGTGCCAGTAGCACCATACTAGCGGGAGTAGGTGAGCAGTTCTTC
13	NA	TRBV20-1	TRBJ2-1	NA	CSASEPTYDEQFF	TGCAGTGCGAGCGAGCCCACCTACGATGAGCAGTTCTTC
15	NA	TRBV11-1	TRBJ2-7	NA	CASSIGGGRPYKQYF	TGTGCCAGCAGTATTGGAGGGGGCAGACCCTACAAGCAGTACTTC
13	many	TRBV6-5	TRBJ2-2	NA	CASSYSNTGELFF	TGTGCCAGCAGTTACTCAAACACCGGGGAGCTGTTTTTT
13	NA	TRBV12-3/TRBV12-4	TRBJ1-5	NA	CASSRRLNQTQHF	TGTGCCAGCAGTCGCCGACTTAATCAGACCCAGCATTTT
15	NA	TRBV7-3	TRBJ2-1	NA	CASTLSPGSGIEQFF	TGTGCGAGCACCCTTAGCCCCGGGTCTGGGATTGAGCAGTTCTTC
14	NA	TRBV20-1	TRBJ1-2	TRBD1	CSAHRRCQQGGYTF	TGTAGTGCCCACCGGCGTTGCCAACAGGGGGGTTACACCTTC
14	few	TRBV29-1	TRBJ2-1	NA	CSVDGLAGSNEQLF	TGTAGCGTTGATGGGTTAGCAGGATCCAATGAGCAGCTCTTC
17	NA	TRBV11-2	TRBJ2-1	NA	CVSSLLNWERVYNEQLF	TGTGTCAGCAGCTTATTAAATTGGGAGCGAGTCTACAATGAGCAGCTCTTC